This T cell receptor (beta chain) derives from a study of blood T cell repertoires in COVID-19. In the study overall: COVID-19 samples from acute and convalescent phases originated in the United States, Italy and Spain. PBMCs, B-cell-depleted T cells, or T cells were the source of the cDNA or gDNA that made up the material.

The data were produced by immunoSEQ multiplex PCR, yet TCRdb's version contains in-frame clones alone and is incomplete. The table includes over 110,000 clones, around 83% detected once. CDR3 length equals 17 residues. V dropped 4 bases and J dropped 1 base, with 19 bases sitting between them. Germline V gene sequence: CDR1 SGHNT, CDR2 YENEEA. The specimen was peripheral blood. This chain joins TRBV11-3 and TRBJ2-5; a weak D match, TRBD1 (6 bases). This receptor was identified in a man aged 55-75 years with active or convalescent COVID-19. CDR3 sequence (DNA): TGTGCCAGCAGCTCCTCCTCCAGGGGTGGGGTCCAAGAGACCCAGTACTTC. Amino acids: CASSSSSRGGVQETQYF.